The 10 T cell receptor beta chains below all came from one sample that was sequenced in a study of CD8+CD57+ T cells in acquired aplastic anemia. Genomic DNA templated the TCR beta VDJ and CDR3 profiling. MiXCR, applied by TCRdb to the reads, yields one record per CDR3 protein. The repertoire consists of 80,000 to 100,000 distinct CDR3 sequences, with roughly 70% occurring once and the leading ten covering 60% to 80%. Patients picked for sequencing had shown CD8+CD57+ cell expansion detected by flow cytometry. The sequenced sample was sorted CD4+, CD8+, or CD8+CD57+ T cells (not recorded which) from PBMCs. These receptor sequences come from a human donor with aplastic anemia.

To note about this clonotype: At one boundary the junction diverges from the germline segment, which might be a read error. J is TRBJ2-7 and V is TRBV7-7, with 8 bases aligning to TRBD2. The CDR3 has 15 amino acids. Germline CDR1 reads SSHAT; CDR2 reads FNYEAQ (reference sequence). The CDR3 DNA reads as TGTGCTAGCAGCTTAGTAGCGGGGAATCTCGGCGAGCAGTACTTC. Translated, it gives CASSLVAGNLGEQYF.

This clonotype was picked up many times. The J gene is TRBJ2-7, the V gene TRBV19, with D possibly being TRBD1 or TRBD2 (5 bases each). V gave up 5 bases and J gave up 4 bases, with 21 bases separating them. CDR3 length: 16 residues. CDR1 is LNHDA and CDR2 is SQIVND in the germline V gene (reference sequence). CDR3 loop: CASSPPGASGRYEQYF. The CDR3 DNA is TGTGCCAGTAGTCCTCCCGGGGCCTCTGGAAGGTACGAGCAGTACTTC.

This sequence joins TRBV2 and TRBJ2-1, with a weak D call TRBD2 (5 bases). Germline CDR1 SNHLY, CDR2 FYNNEI. The CDR3 loop spans 11 amino acids. V gave up 2 bases and J gave up 10 bases, with 6 bases separating them. The CDR3 protein is CASSERGEQFF. Here the CDR3 DNA reads TGTGCCAGCAGTGAACGCGGGGAGCAGTTCTTC.

This sequence joins TRBV5-4 and TRBJ2-7, with no clear D. The V and J ends lost 4 bases and 2 bases respectively, with 13 bases between them. The CDR3 consists of 14 residues. The germline CDR1 and CDR2 sequences are SGHNT and YYREEE (reference sequence). The CDR3 spells CASSLPDGPYEQYF. DNA for the CDR3: TGTGCCAGCAGCCTTCCCGACGGGCCCTACGAGCAGTACTTC.

V and J are TRBV10-3 and TRBJ1-1, with unresolved D. V shed 8 bases and J shed 4 bases, with 14 bases lying between them. The CDR3 length is 13 residues. Per germline, CDR1 ENHRY and CDR2 SYGVKD. CDR3 bases: TGTGCCATCTCCGAGGAGGACGGCACTGAAGCTTTCTTT. Translating gives CAISEEDGTEAFF.

J is TRBJ1-5 and V is TRBV19; D unclear. Trimming cost V 9 bases and J 3 bases, with 18 bases left between them. The CDR3 spans 15 residues. Germline lookup yields CDR1 LNHDA and CDR2 SQIVND (reference sequence). This chain's CDR3 is CASSLSVLSNQPQHF. CDR3 bases: TGTGCCAGCAGCTTGTCTGTCCTCTCCAATCAGCCCCAGCATTTT.

J is TRBJ2-5 and V is TRBV15, with 7 bases aligning to TRBD1. The CDR3 length is 14 residues. Trimming removed 2 bases from V and 1 base from J; junction bases left unmatched: 1. The germline gives CDR1 LNHNV, CDR2 YYDKDF (reference sequence). CDR3 amino acids: CATSRRTGQETQYF. CDR3 bases: TGTGCCACCAGCAGACGGACAGGCCAAGAGACCCAGTACTTC.

This rearrangement joins TRBV12-3 or TRBV12-4 to TRBJ2-3; D perhaps matches TRBD2 (6 bases). Deletions cut 3 bases from V and 2 bases from J, with 18 bases between. The CDR3 loop spans 17 amino acids. CDR3 nucleotides: TGTGCCAGCAGTTTTAGGCCCATGGGGGGACCCACAGATACGCAGTATTTT. This gives the protein CASSFRPMGGPTDTQYF.

The chain combines TRBV2 with TRBJ2-3; D gene ambiguous. The germline V gene encodes CDR1 SNHLY and CDR2 FYNNEI. CDR3 length: 14 residues. V was trimmed by 10 bases and J by 2 bases, leaving 16 bases between them. The CDR3 reads CATIRVINTDTQYF. The CDR3 DNA reads TGTGCCACCATAAGAGTGATAAACACAGATACGCAGTATTTT.

CDR3 DNA sequence: TGTGCCACCAGCAGAGATCATCACGAGCAGTACTTC. Protein product: CATSRDHHEQYF. The rearrangement joins TRBV15 to TRBJ2-7; D is undetermined. CDR1 and CDR2 from the germline V gene are LNHNV and YYDKDF (reference sequence). The germline V and J ends were trimmed by 0 bases and 5 bases, with 5 bases remaining between them. The CDR3 sequence is 12 residues long.